Listed below are T cell receptor beta chains from one sample, sequenced in a study of T cells in Graves' hyperthyroidism and ophthalmopathy. TCRdb independently ran MiXCR on the multiplex PCR reads; one entry per CDR3 protein. This sample yields 500,000 to 550,000 distinct CDR3 sequences, of which 20% are seen a single time; approximately 48% belongs to the top ten. The sequenced sample consisted of blood. The receptors were gathered from a man aged 40-55 years with Graves' ophthalmopathy. Both conserved end residues are part of each CDR3. D genes are given only for firm matches. Size is omitted from some rows. Given values are once, few, many or a class for expanded clones.

TRBJ1-4 NA TRBV10-3 few TGTGCCATCGGGGGTGCAACTAATGAAAAACTGTTTTTT CAIGGATNEKLFF
TRBJ2-1 NA TRBV19 NA TGTGCCAGTAGTGTGCTTGGGGGCGGGGTATACAATGAGCAGTTCTTC CASSVLGGGVYNEQFF
TRBJ2-5 NA TRBV4-3 few TGCGCCAGCAGCCAGTTACAGGGTTTTGGGGAGACCCAGTACTTC CASSQLQGFGETQYF
TRBJ2-3 TRBD1 TRBV7-9 many TGTGCCAGCAGCTTCGACAGGGTAACAGATACGCAGTATTTT CASSFDRVTDTQYF
TRBJ2-1 NA TRBV29-1 NA TGCAGCGTTGAACTGGTAGGGGGCGGGGATGAGCAGTTCTTC CSVELVGGGDEQFF
TRBJ2-2 TRBD2 TRBV7-2 few TGTGCCAGCAGCCCCGGACTAGCGGGATCTCTGAACACCGGGGAGCTGTTTTTT CASSPGLAGSLNTGELFF
TRBJ1-2 NA TRBV6-2/TRBV6-3 many TGTGCCAGCAGTCTAAACAATTTCCAGGAGGGAGGCTACACCTTC CASSLNNFQEGGYTF
TRBJ2-1 TRBD2 TRBV5-1 NA TGCGCCAGCAGCTTGGGACTAGCGGGGGATGTTGAGCAGTTCTTC CASSLGLAGDVEQFF
TRBJ1-5 NA TRBV6-2/TRBV6-3 few TGTGCCAGCAAAGCGGGCAATCAGCCCCAGCATTTT CASKAGNQPQHF
TRBJ1-2 NA TRBV29-1 few TGCAGCGTTCAGGATGGCTACACCTTC CSVQDGYTF
TRBJ2-7 NA TRBV10-1 NA TGCGCCAGCAGTGAGAGCGGTGCATACGAGCAGTACTTC CASSESGAYEQYF
TRBJ2-7 TRBD2 TRBV30 few TGTGCCTGGAGTCCGCTCCGGATAGCGGGAGTGTACGAGCAGTACTTC CAWSPLRIAGVYEQYF
TRBJ2-1 NA TRBV19 NA TGTGCCAGTAGTCCAGGGGGGACTCCCACATTTAATGAGCAGTTCTTC CASSPGGTPTFNEQFF
TRBJ2-7 TRBD1 TRBV7-8 few TGTGCCAGCAGCTTAGCCATCGACAGGGCCTACGAGCAGTACTTC CASSLAIDRAYEQYF
TRBJ2-7 NA TRBV15 few TGTGCCACCAGCAGAGACGGCTCCTACGAGCAGTACTTC CATSRDGSYEQYF
TRBJ2-7 NA TRBV11-2 many TGTGCCAGCAGCTTAGGTCCCAGTGGTGTCTACGAGCAGTACTTC CASSLGPSGVYEQYF
TRBJ1-2 NA TRBV7-9 NA TGTGCCACGTGGGATAACTATGGCTACACCTTC CATWDNYGYTF
TRBJ2-1 TRBD2 TRBV4-2 few TGTGCCAGCAGCCAAGAAAGCGGGGTAACCTACAATGAGCAGTTCTTC CASSQESGVTYNEQFF
TRBJ1-6 NA TRBV3-1 few TGTGCCAGCAGCCAAGGTGTCGCCTATAATTCACCCCTCCACTTT CASSQGVAYNSPLHF
TRBJ2-1 NA TRBV2 many TGTGCCAGCAGTGATGGAACTGGATTGAGGGAGTTCTTC CASSDGTGLREFF
TRBJ1-1 NA TRBV2 NA TGTGCCAGCAGAGATGACCAGTACACTGAAGCTTTCTTT CASRDDQYTEAFF
TRBJ2-2 TRBD2 TRBV6-2/TRBV6-3 once TGTGCCAGCACCTACGGGCTAGCGGGAGGCGGGACCGGGGAGCTGTTTTTT CASTYGLAGGGTGELFF
TRBJ2-3 TRBD1 TRBV7-9 NA TGTGCCAGCAGCAACAGGGGTCCAGATACGCAGTATTTT CASSNRGPDTQYF
TRBJ2-1 NA TRBV2 NA TGTGCCAGCGAAGACGGAAATGTGTGGAATGAGCAGTTCTTC CASEDGNVWNEQFF
TRBJ1-3 NA TRBV12-3/TRBV12-4 few TGTGCCAGCACCAAGGACTCTGGAAACACCATATATTTT CASTKDSGNTIYF
TRBJ2-7 NA TRBV4-1 NA TGCGCCAGCAGCCTCTTGTTGGGCAGTACCTACGAGCAGTACTTC CASSLLLGSTYEQYF
TRBJ2-3 NA TRBV28 many TGTGCCAGCAGCCAAGGGGGAGCCACCACAGATACGCAGTATTTT CASSQGGATTDTQYF
TRBJ2-7 TRBD1 TRBV3-1 few TGTGCCAGCAGCCAAATCGGCGGACAGGAAACACCTATCCAGGGCTACGAGCAGTACTTC CASSQIGGQETPIQGYEQYF
TRBJ2-6 TRBD1 TRBV30 few TGTGCCTCCTATACCGGGACAGGGCCCTCTGGGGCCAACGTCCTGACTTTC CASYTGTGPSGANVLTF
TRBJ2-7 NA TRBV28 many TGTGCCAGCAGTTTATTGATAGGGGAGCAGTACTTC CASSLLIGEQYF
TRBJ2-5 TRBD2 TRBV28 many TGTGCCAGCAGTTTGGAGGGAGGGCCACTCCAAGAGACCCAGTACTTC CASSLEGGPLQETQYF
TRBJ1-1 NA TRBV9 few TGTGCCAGCGCGAAGGGAGGGGGGTTTAACACTGAAGCTTTCTTT CASAKGGGFNTEAFF
TRBJ2-7 TRBD1 TRBV5-1 once TGCGCCAGCAGCCTGGGGACAGGGCTTAACGTCCCCGAGCAGTACTTC CASSLGTGLNVPEQYF
TRBJ2-7 TRBD2 TRBV3-1 many TGTGCCAGCACCCCGGGGGGGGGCACCTACGAGCAGTACTTC CASTPGGGTYEQYF
TRBJ2-3 NA TRBV28 few TGTGCCAGCAGTCCGGGATCTTTTACTAGCACAGATACGCAGTATTTT CASSPGSFTSTDTQYF
TRBJ2-5 NA TRBV6-5 NA TGTGCCAGCAGCCCCGGGTGGGTCCAAGAGGCCCAGTACTTC CASSPGWVQEAQYF
TRBJ2-7 NA TRBV27 few TGTGCCAGCAGCCCGGGACTCAAAAGCACCTACGAGCAGTACTTC CASSPGLKSTYEQYF
TRBJ2-7 NA TRBV19 NA TGTGCCAGTAGTACCCTAAAGGGCTACGAGCAGTACTTC CASSTLKGYEQYF
TRBJ2-3 NA TRBV9 NA TGTGCCAGCACCCGCCGGGGGCATGACACAGATACGCAGTATTTT CASTRRGHDTDTQYF